This TCR beta chain appears in the sequencing data of a study of T cell responses to AZD1222 COVID-19 vaccine. Study-wide results and caveats: The breadth and depth of Spike-specific TCRs increased once two AZD1222 doses had been given. Females made up more of the donors, who were largely white British, and clonal diversity may have come out too low.

CDR3 length: 14 amino acids. V gave up 0 bases and J gave up 4 bases, with 9 bases separating them. Germline CDR1 reads LGHNA; CDR2 reads YSLEER. This clone was counted a single time. What it recognizes is unknown. TCRdb keeps only in-frame clones here, not all; method: immunoSEQ multiplex PCR. The sample holds around 140,000 clones, roughly nine tenths seen once. Here the sequenced sample was peripheral blood, taken on day 0 of AZD1222 vaccination. This TCR came from an adult in good health. The chain couples TRBV4-3 to TRBJ1-1, with D maybe TRBD1 (6 bases). CDR3 DNA: TGCGCCAGCAGCCAAGAGGAAGGGGGCACTGAAGCTTTCTTT. It translates to CASSQEEGGTEAFF.